This TCR beta chain was obtained from a study of blood T cell repertoires in COVID-19. Study overall: The samples span acute and convalescent COVID-19 from the United States, Italy and Spain.

Sequenced by immunoSEQ multiplex PCR; TCRdb stores in-frame clones only, minus some. The sample has hundreds of thousands of clones; 85% to 90% are singletons. With 0 bases removed from V and 5 bases from J, the gap between germline ends came to 14 bases. In germline, CDR1 is SGHDT, CDR2 YYEEEE. The CDR3 consists of 16 residues. The rearrangement links TRBV5-6 to TRBJ1-4; D is possibly TRBD1 (6 bases). The receptor was isolated from a woman in her fifties or sixties with COVID-19, enrolled during active disease. Input material: peripheral blood. The CDR3 loop reads CASSLEGEGDNEKLFF. Here the CDR3 DNA reads TGTGCCAGCAGCTTGGAAGGCGAGGGGGACAATGAAAAACTGTTTTTT. The variable domain in full, completed from reference TRBV5-6 and TRBJ1-4, reads DAGVTQSPTHLIKTRGQQVTLRCSPKSGHDTVSWYQQALGQGPQFIFQYYEEEERQRGNFPDRFSGHQFPNYSSELNVNALLLGDSALYLCASSLEGEGDNEKLFFGSGTQLSVL.